This TCR beta chain was recovered during a study of glioma-infiltrating T cells. At the level of the study: Dexamethasone exposure before glioma surgery was limited to six or fewer days.

Using RNA template, CDR3s of TCR alpha and beta were amplified with iRepertoire arm-PCR. Input was 100-400 ng of tissue mRNA or PBMC total RNA. TCRdb passed the multiplex PCR reads through MiXCR, listing each CDR3 protein once. The sample includes fewer than 500,000 distinct CDR3 sequences, around 38% of them seen just once. The CDR3 runs 15 residues. Germline V gives CDR1 MNHEY, CDR2 SMNVEV (reference sequence). The V gene lost 2 bases and the J gene lost 6 bases, with 14 bases spanning the gap. This clonotype occurred many times. The material sequenced was glioma tissue, nonneoplastic brain tissue, or PBMCs (not recorded which). This receptor was identified in a human donor with low-grade glioma or glioblastoma, undergoing nonglioma brain surgery, or in good health (not recorded which). V gene TRBV27 combines with J gene TRBJ2-1; TRBD2 might be the D (6 bases). CDR3 region: CASSLTVSGSNEQFF. CDR3 nucleotide sequence: TGTGCCAGCAGTTTAACCGTATCCGGGAGCAATGAGCAGTTCTTC.